This TCR beta chain was obtained from a study of blood T cell repertoires in COVID-19. In the original analysis: Using reference gene primer amplification, nucleated cell counts were estimated. Using immunoSEQ multiplex PCR, the repertoire was profiled, and TCRdb retains in-frame clones only, with some absent. V and J calls and clone size come straight from that table; D and trimming were deduced from the DNA. The table records roughly 70,000 clones, 75% to 90% of them present only once. Looked up from germline, CDR1 is SNHLY and CDR2 is FYNNEI. V was clipped by 4 bases and J by 2 bases; unmatched bases: 2. The CDR3 is 14 residues long.

J is TRBJ2-7 and V is TRBV2; 10 bases agree with TRBD2. This clonotype was obtained from a man at least 80 years old with acute or convalescent COVID-19. Input material: peripheral blood. CDR3 DNA: TGTGCCAGCAGTGGCCTAGCGGGGGCCTACGAGCAGTACTTC. It translates to CASSGLAGAYEQYF.